Listed below are T cell receptor beta chains from one sample, sequenced in a study of T cell changes during pregnancy in multiple sclerosis. Only in-frame clones appear in the TCRdb table, and some are missing; sequencing was by immunoSEQ multiplex PCR. Of around 55,000 clones listed, around 94% are singletons. Sample: CD8+ T cells from peripheral blood mononuclear cells, taken in the third trimester of pregnancy. These receptors were taken from a female donor with multiple sclerosis, enrolled in a pregnancy study. The CDR3 runs from the conserved cysteine through the conserved F or W. Each record gives: V gene, D gene, J gene, clone size, CDR3 DNA, CDR3 protein. The D gene is left open where the match is weak. Not all rows give a size; the values are once, few, many and, for expanded clones, a class.

>TRBV28|.|TRBJ2-7|.
TGTGCCAGCACCCCCACGGGTGGCACCTACGAGCAGTACTTC
CASTPTGGTYEQYF
>TRBV5-1|.|TRBJ2-1|.
TGCGCCAGCAGCTTGGTTGGCGGCAATGAGCAGTTCTTC
CASSLVGGNEQFF
>TRBV4-1|.|TRBJ1-3|.
TGCGCCAGCAGCCAAGATCCGGGGTTTGGAAACACCATATATTTT
CASSQDPGFGNTIYF
>TRBV5-1|TRBD2|TRBJ2-1|.
TGCGCCAGCAGCTTCTCCGGGACTAGCTTTATTGAGCAGTTCTTC
CASSFSGTSFIEQFF
>TRBV28|.|TRBJ2-1|.
TGTGCCAGCAGGCTGGACACGAGCTCCTACAATGAGCAGTTCTTC
CASRLDTSSYNEQFF
>TRBV27|TRBD2|TRBJ2-1|.
TGTGCCAGCAGTTTAATAGCGGGGGGCTACAATGAGCAGTTCTTC
CASSLIAGGYNEQFF
>TRBV19|TRBD2|TRBJ2-1|.
TGTGCCAGTAGTACGCTAGCGGGAGTTTACAATGAGCAGTTCTTC
CASSTLAGVYNEQFF
>TRBV27|.|TRBJ1-2|.
TGTGCCAGCAGTTTGATGGGGCCCAACTATGGCTACACCTTC
CASSLMGPNYGYTF
>TRBV6-4|.|TRBJ2-6|.
TGTGCCAGCAGTGGGACAGACTCTGGGGCCAACGTCCTGACTTTC
CASSGTDSGANVLTF
>TRBV28|TRBD2|TRBJ2-3|.
TGTGCCAGCTCACAAGCGAATCCGGGACTAGAATACACAGATACGCAGTATTTT
CASSQANPGLEYTDTQYF
>TRBV6-6|.|TRBJ1-5|.
TGTGCCAGCAGTTACTCGAGTGGCAATCAGCCCCAGCATTTT
CASSYSSGNQPQHF
>TRBV5-6|TRBD1|TRBJ1-1|few
TGTGCCAGCAGCTACGGGACAGGGGGGACTGAAGCTTTCTTT
CASSYGTGGTEAFF
>TRBV7-9|.|TRBJ2-7|.
TGTGCCAGCAGCTTAGGGAGTGACGGAGAGCAGTACTTC
CASSLGSDGEQYF
>TRBV7-2|TRBD1|TRBJ1-4|.
TGTGCCAGCAGCGAGGCAGGGGGCGCGGATGAAAAACTGTTTTTT
CASSEAGGADEKLFF
>TRBV5-1|TRBD2|TRBJ2-1|.
TGCGCCAGCACCCTAGCGGGAACCAACAATGAGCAGTTCTTC
CASTLAGTNNEQFF
>TRBV10-2|.|TRBJ2-7|.
TGCGCCAGCAGGGCTACAGGGGATTACGCCTTAGCGGGACCCTACGAGCAGTACTTC
CASRATGDYALAGPYEQYF
>TRBV2|.|TRBJ2-7|.
TGTGCCAGGGCGCGAGGTCCGGACGAGCAGTACTTC
CARARGPDEQYF
>TRBV4-1|.|TRBJ2-7|.
TGCGCCAGCAGCCAAGATCCCCTGACTAGTCTCTCCTACGAGCAGTACTTC
CASSQDPLTSLSYEQYF
>TRBV14|TRBD1|TRBJ2-7|many
TGTGCCAGCAGCCGATGGGACAGGGAAAGCAGGTACGAGCAGTACTTC
CASSRWDRESRYEQYF
>TRBV5-1|TRBD1|TRBJ2-7|.
TGCGCCAGCAAATTAAGACAGGGCCATTCCTACGAGCAGTACTTC
CASKLRQGHSYEQYF
>TRBV11-2|TRBD1|TRBJ2-7|.
TGTGCCAGCAGCCTTACACCTACAGGGGCCTACGAGCAGTACTTC
CASSLTPTGAYEQYF
>TRBV9|.|TRBJ2-7|.
TGTGCCAGCAGCCCCTCGGACTCGTCTTTCTCCTACGAGCAGTACTTC
CASSPSDSSFSYEQYF
>TRBV18|TRBD2|TRBJ2-7|.
TGTGCCAGCTCACCACGGACTAGCGGGTACGAGCAGTACTTC
CASSPRTSGYEQYF
>TRBV28|.|TRBJ2-5|.
TGTGCCAGCAGTGCCTTAGCGGCACAAGAGACCCAGTACTTC
CASSALAAQETQYF
>TRBV9|.|TRBJ2-1|.
TGTGCCAGCAGCGCCGGCGGGGATACGGTTTTTGAGGAGCAGTTCTTC
CASSAGGDTVFEEQFF
>TRBV5-5|TRBD1|TRBJ2-7|.
TGTGCCAGCAGCTTGGCCCCGCAGGGGGAGTACGAGCAGTACTTC
CASSLAPQGEYEQYF
>TRBV11-2|.|TRBJ1-1|.
TGTGCCAGCAGCTTACCCTACAGAAGCAGTGAAGCTTTCTTT
CASSLPYRSSEAFF
>TRBV12-5|.|TRBJ2-7|.
TGTGCTAGTGGTCCCGGTTGGCGGCCTTACGAGCAGTACTTC
CASGPGWRPYEQYF
>TRBV7-9|.|TRBJ2-5|.
TGTGCCAGCAGCCTCCCTTGGGGCAAGGGGTTACAAGAGACCCAGTACTTC
CASSLPWGKGLQETQYF
>TRBV6-5|TRBD2|TRBJ2-3|.
TGTGCCACCCTACTAGCGGGAGGGTCAGATACGCAGTATTTT
CATLLAGGSDTQYF
>TRBV29-1|TRBD2|TRBJ2-1|once
TGCAGCGTTCTTAGTAGCGGGAGAGGGTACTTCGATGAGCAGTTCTTC
CSVLSSGRGYFDEQFF
>TRBV7-9|.|TRBJ2-6|.
TGTGCCAGCAGCTTACAGGCAGCCGGGGCCAACGTCCTGACTTTC
CASSLQAAGANVLTF
>TRBV14|.|TRBJ1-1|.
TGTGCCAGCAGCCAAGTGGAGCGGGCTGAGGAATCGAACACTGAAGCTTTCTTT
CASSQVERAEESNTEAFF